This T cell receptor (beta chain) was found in a study of blood T cell repertoires in COVID-19. Turning to the study itself: Both acute and convalescent COVID-19 samples were obtained from the United States, Italy and Spain.

The repertoire was sequenced with immunoSEQ multiplex PCR; TCRdb's copy has only in-frame clones and lacks some. The sample holds approximately 140,000 clones; about 85% are singletons and the top ten take 2.5% to 3%. V was clipped by 4 bases and J by 2 bases; unmatched bases: 6. Germline-derived CDR1 and CDR2 are SGDLS and YYNGEE. The CDR3 length is 16 residues. The specimen was peripheral blood. This receptor was taken from a woman aged 40 to 55 with active or convalescent COVID-19. This chain links TRBV9 with TRBJ2-1; 10 nucleotides match TRBD2. DNA for the CDR3: TGTGCCAGCAGCCCCCGACTAGCGGGTCCCTACAATGAGCAGTTCTTC. Translation: CASSPRLAGPYNEQFF.